The clone carrying this TCR beta chain was detected once. This sample was taken from a study of blood T cells in healthy people across ages. The second PCR ran roughly 6 to 12 cycles with a sample-barcoded 5' primer and J-beta primers. Each CDR3 protein is one row after TCRdb ran MiXCR on the 5' RACE reads. Of about 1.1 million distinct CDR3 sequences in the sample, roughly two fifths were seen once. This CDR3 has 13 amino acids. With 5 bases removed from V and 3 bases from J, the gap between germline ends came to 13 bases. Germline V gene data show CDR1 as SQVTM and CDR2 as ANQGSEA. The chain couples TRBV29-1 to TRBJ1-2, with D possibly matching TRBD1 (5 bases). Sample: blood. This clonotype was obtained from a man between 18 and 29 years old in good health. As DNA, the CDR3 is TGCAGCGTTCATAGCGGGACGGACTATGGCTACACCTTC. This sequence encodes CSVHSGTDYGYTF.